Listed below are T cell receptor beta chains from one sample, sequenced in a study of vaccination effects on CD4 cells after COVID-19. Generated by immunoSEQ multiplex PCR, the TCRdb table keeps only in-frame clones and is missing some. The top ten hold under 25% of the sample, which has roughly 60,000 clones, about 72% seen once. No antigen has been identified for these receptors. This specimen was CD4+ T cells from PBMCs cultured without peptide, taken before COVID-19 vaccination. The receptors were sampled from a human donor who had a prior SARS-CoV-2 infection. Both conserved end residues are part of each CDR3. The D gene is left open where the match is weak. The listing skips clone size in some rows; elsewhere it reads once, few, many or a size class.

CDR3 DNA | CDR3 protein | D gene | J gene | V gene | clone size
TGCGCCAGCAGCCAGGAAAAGGTCAGGACTAGCGGGAGAAATGAGCAGTTCTTC | CASSQEKVRTSGRNEQFF | TRBD2 | TRBJ2-1 | TRBV4-3 | -
TGTGCCAGTAGTTCCGACACCTACTATGGCTACACCTTC | CASSSDTYYGYTF | - | TRBJ1-2 | TRBV19 | once
TGTGCCAGCAGCTTAGTTCTGGGTGGAAACACCATATATTTT | CASSLVLGGNTIYF | - | TRBJ1-3 | TRBV7-9 | -
TGTGCCAGCAGTGGGGACAGGAACTATGGCTACACCTTC | CASSGDRNYGYTF | TRBD1 | TRBJ1-2 | TRBV2 | few
TGTGCCAGCTCACAACAGGGATCGGATGGCTACACCTTC | CASSQQGSDGYTF | - | TRBJ1-2 | TRBV18 | once
TGTGCCACCGGATGGGACAGGGCTACCGGGGAGCTGTTTTTT | CATGWDRATGELFF | TRBD1 | TRBJ2-2 | TRBV15 | -
TGTGCCATCAGTGACGGCAGGCAAGAGACCCAGTACTTC | CAISDGRQETQYF | - | TRBJ2-5 | TRBV10-3 | few
TGTGCCAGCAGCAGGGGGGGGCTAGGGACTAATGAAAAACTGTTTTTT | CASSRGGLGTNEKLFF | TRBD1 | TRBJ1-4 | TRBV6-6 | -
TGCGCCAGCAGCCTACCCCGAGGGCCTACTCGGGATGGCTACACCTTC | CASSLPRGPTRDGYTF | - | TRBJ1-2 | TRBV5-1 | -
TGTGCCTGGAGGGCCAGGACAGGGGGCCACGAGCAGTACTTC | CAWRARTGGHEQYF | TRBD1 | TRBJ2-7 | TRBV30 | once
TGCGCCAGCAGCCACGGACTAGCGGGAGGGACCTACAATGAGCAGTTCTTC | CASSHGLAGGTYNEQFF | TRBD2 | TRBJ2-1 | TRBV5-1 | few
TGTGCCATCACCCCGGGACAGCACACCGGGGAGCTGTTTTTT | CAITPGQHTGELFF | TRBD1 | TRBJ2-2 | TRBV10-3 | few
TGTGCCAGCAGTGAACAGGGCGGGGGCAATCAGCCCCAGCATTTT | CASSEQGGGNQPQHF | - | TRBJ1-5 | TRBV6-4 | -
TGTGCCAGCAGCTTGCCAACGGGACAGGGAACAGGGGAGCAGTACTTC | CASSLPTGQGTGEQYF | TRBD1 | TRBJ2-7 | TRBV5-4 | -
TGTGCCAGTAGTAATACTCCCGGGCCTTCAGACGGCTACACCTTC | CASSNTPGPSDGYTF | - | TRBJ1-2 | TRBV19 | -